Presented here are 30 T cell receptor beta chains from one specimen sequenced in a study of cytomegalovirus exposure and HLA in healthy donors. A multiplex PCR was run with 60 Vbeta primers and 13 Jbeta primers. TCRdb's copy holds only in-frame clones and misses some; the assay was immunoSEQ multiplex PCR. The table has under 130,000 clones, 60% to 80% seen once. Specimen: PBMCs. The receptors were gathered from a man aged 50 or older in good health and CMV-seropositive.

This clone rates as medium-sized. The chain is built from TRBV5-5 and TRBJ1-5; D is ambiguous. CDR3 length: 13 amino acids. Germline V gene lookup returns CDR1 SGHKS and CDR2 YYEKEE (reference sequence). Trimming shortened V by 1 base and J by 7 bases, and 9 bases separated the two germline ends. In DNA, the CDR3 is TGTGCCAGCAGCTTGTTGTCGGGGCAGCCCCAGCATTTT. Translated, it gives CASSLLSGQPQHF.

The DNA of the CDR3 is TGCGCCAGCAGCTCGCTTGACAGGGCTGGAAACACCATATATTTT. Its protein product is CASSSLDRAGNTIYF. The rearrangement uses TRBV5-1 and TRBJ1-3, with 7 positions matching TRBD1. Germline V gene sequence: CDR1 SGHRS, CDR2 YFSETQ. With 3 bases clipped from V and 2 bases from J, the junction kept 5 bases outside the gene matches. There are 15 residues in the CDR3.

The rearrangement joins TRBV7-9 to TRBJ1-2; TRBD1 aligns across 7 bases. The V and J ends lost 6 bases and 4 bases, in that order; junction bases with no gene match: 11. Germline CDR1 reads SEHNR; CDR2 reads FQNEAQ (reference sequence). This CDR3 is 15 amino acids long. The CDR3 here is CASSSLTGALYGYTF. The CDR3 nucleotides are TGTGCCAGCAGTTCACTAACAGGGGCACTCTATGGCTACACCTTC.

This chain links TRBV20-1 with TRBJ1-3; no clear D gene. CDR1 is DFQATT and CDR2 is SNEGSKA in the germline V gene (reference sequence). V was cut by 2 bases and J by 4 bases, with 3 bases left in between. This CDR3 is 11 amino acids long. The DNA of the CDR3 is TGCAGTGCTAGAATAGGAAACACCATATATTTT. As protein: CSARIGNTIYF.

The CDR3 nucleotides read TGTGCCAGCTCACAATATGGGCCAGGCGAGCAGTACTTC. Amino acid sequence: CASSQYGPGEQYF. The chain links TRBV18 to TRBJ2-7, with no clear D. The CDR3 has 13 residues. Trimming cost V 4 bases and J 6 bases, with 13 bases left between them. Germline values: CDR1 KGHSH, CDR2 LQKENI.

The chain uses TRBV2 and TRBJ2-1; 9 bases align to TRBD2. Germline V gene sequence: CDR1 SNHLY, CDR2 FYNNEI. This CDR3 comprises 12 residues. The J segment lost 9 bases and the V segment lost 4 bases, leaving 1 base of the junction unmatched. In nucleotides, the CDR3 is TGTGCCAGCAGTGCTAGCGGGGTTGAGCAGTTCTTC. It is translated as CASSASGVEQFF.

This clone showed up just a few times. This rearrangement joins TRBV14 to TRBJ2-7; 8 bases agree with TRBD1. V lost 3 bases to trimming and J lost 6 bases; unmatched junction nucleotides: 7. This CDR3 region has 14 residues. In germline, CDR1 is SGHDN, CDR2 FVKESK. The DNA for the CDR3 is TGTGCCAGCAGCCAGCTGGACAGGGATCGCGAGCAGTACTTC. It specifies CASSQLDRDREQYF.

The chain links TRBV5-1 to TRBJ2-7; the D gene is possibly TRBD1 (6 bases). From germline, CDR1 is SGHRS and CDR2 YFSETQ. V gave up 0 bases and J gave up 2 bases, with 9 bases separating them. There are 14 residues in the CDR3. CDR3 in amino acids: CASSLGTVTYEQYF. Written as DNA, the CDR3 is TGCGCCAGCAGCTTGGGGACAGTTACCTACGAGCAGTACTTC.

The rearrangement joins TRBV5-6 to TRBJ2-7, with a weak D call TRBD1 (6 bases). Germline lookup yields CDR1 SGHDT and CDR2 YYEEEE. Deletions cut 2 bases from V and 0 bases from J, with 12 bases between. The CDR3 loop spans 15 amino acids. In DNA, the CDR3 is TGTGCCAGCAGCTTTTTACAGGGAAACTCCTACGAGCAGTACTTC. Residues: CASSFLQGNSYEQYF.

The chain is built from TRBV19 and TRBJ2-3, with D perhaps TRBD1 (5 bases). Trimming pared 1 base from V and 2 bases from J, leaving 7 bases between. Germline lookup yields CDR1 LNHDA and CDR2 SQIVND (reference sequence). This CDR3 spans 14 amino acids. CDR3: CASSIATATDTQYF. As DNA, the CDR3 is TGTGCCAGTAGTATAGCGACAGCCACAGATACGCAGTATTTT.

CDR3 nucleotides: TGTGCCAGCAGATTGGGACAGGGGCAGCCCCAGCATTTT. Translated: CASRLGQGQPQHF. The chain combines TRBV2 with TRBJ1-5; 10 bases fit TRBD1. J was trimmed by 7 bases and V by 6 bases; bases with no gene match: 3. Per germline, CDR1 SNHLY and CDR2 FYNNEI. The CDR3 consists of 13 residues.

The rearrangement links TRBV6-6 to TRBJ1-5; tentatively, D is TRBD1 (5 bases). In germline, CDR1 is MNHNY, CDR2 SVGAGI (reference sequence). Trimming removed 3 bases at V and 5 bases at J, with 8 bases between. The CDR3 spans 13 residues. The chain's CDR3 is CASSYQGDQPQHF. In DNA form, the CDR3 reads TGTGCCAGCAGTTATCAGGGTGATCAGCCCCAGCATTTT.

The count of this clone is one. CDR3 in DNA: TGTGCCAGCAGGGGGACTAGCCGATACACAGATACGCAGTATTTT. Residues: CASRGTSRYTDTQYF. This rearrangement joins TRBV2 to TRBJ2-3; 9 bases align to TRBD2. Looked up from germline, CDR1 is SNHLY and CDR2 is FYNNEI. The CDR3 runs 15 residues. V lost 6 bases to trimming and J lost 2 bases; unmatched junction nucleotides: 6.

The gene calls are TRBV2 and TRBJ2-1, with 10 bases identical to TRBD2. This CDR3 comprises 16 residues. Trimming took 6 bases from V and 7 from J; bases not matched to a gene: 12. Germline CDR1 and CDR2: SNHLY and FYNNEI. The CDR3 bases are TGTGCCAGCAGCCTCGAGAGCGGGGGGGCCGGGAATGAGCAGTTCTTC. Its protein is CASSLESGGAGNEQFF.

V gene TRBV5-1 combines with J gene TRBJ2-7, with TRBD1 matching 10 bases. CDR1 SGHRS and CDR2 YFSETQ come from the germline V gene. Losses at the gene ends were 4 bases for V and 2 bases for J; bases not matched to a gene: 9. This CDR3 is 16 amino acids long. The CDR3 DNA reads as TGCGCCAGCAGCCCCCGGGGGACAGGGGACCCCTACGAGCAGTACTTC. It yields the protein CASSPRGTGDPYEQYF.

The gene calls are TRBV4-1 and TRBJ1-5; D is perhaps TRBD1 (6 bases). V lost 2 bases and J lost 4, with 12 bases in between. This CDR3 spans 15 amino acids. Germline V gives CDR1 MGHRA, CDR2 YSYEKL. CDR3 region: CASSQKQGPNQPQHF. CDR3 nucleotides: TGCGCCAGCAGCCAAAAGCAGGGGCCAAATCAGCCCCAGCATTTT.

The genes are TRBV18 and TRBJ2-4; 8 bases agree with TRBD1. The V segment lost 3 bases and the J segment 3 bases; nucleotides outside the gene matches: 7. This CDR3 is 16 amino acids long. Germline CDR1 reads KGHSH; CDR2 reads LQKENI. CDR3 sequence: CASSPVDRDYKNIQYF. For the CDR3, the DNA is TGTGCCAGCTCACCGGTGGACAGGGATTACAAAAACATTCAGTACTTC.

The gene calls are TRBV19 and TRBJ1-2; possible D gene TRBD1, 6 bases. Trimming shortened V by 4 bases and J by 2 bases, and 14 bases separated the two germline ends. There are 15 residues in the CDR3. Germline assignment: CDR1 LNHDA and CDR2 SQIVND (reference sequence). The CDR3 DNA follows: TGTGCCAGTAGTAGGGACATTTTTGGAAACTATGGCTACACCTTC. It translates to CASSRDIFGNYGYTF.

The chain has TRBV28 and TRBJ2-5; TRBD1 might be the D (6 bases). Per germline, CDR1 MDHEN and CDR2 SYDVKM. The CDR3 consists of 13 residues. V was cut by 6 bases and J by 5 bases, with 13 bases left in between. CDR3 bases: TGTGCCAGCAGCCTGGACAGCAGGGAGACCCAGTACTTC. Its translation: CASSLDSRETQYF.

This clone has just a few counts. The chain combines TRBV6-1 with TRBJ2-5; 8 nucleotides align to TRBD2. The closer fit of TRBJ2-7 to the DNA end suggests the J call may be wrong. Germline CDR1 and CDR2: MNHNS and SASEGT. The CDR3 covers 14 residues. The CDR3 protein is CASSAGLETYEQYF. CDR3 in DNA: TGTGCCAGCAGCGCGGGACTAGAGACCTACGAGCAGTACTTC.

The V call is TRBV12-5, the J call TRBJ1-2; 7 bases align to TRBD1. The CDR3 length is 13 residues. Trimming took 6 bases from V and 8 from J; bases not matched to a gene: 9. CDR1 and CDR2 from the germline V gene are LGHNT and FRNRAP. The CDR3: CASGDRVLGGYTF. The DNA of the CDR3 is TGTGCTAGTGGCGACAGGGTTTTGGGGGGCTACACCTTC. Drawing the rest from reference TRBV12-5 and TRBJ1-2, the complete variable domain is DARVTQTPRHKVTEMGQEVTMRCQPILGHNTVFWYRQTMMQGLELLAYFRNRAPLDDSGMPKDRFSAEMPDATLATLKIQPSEPRDSAVYFCASGDRVLGGYTFGSGTRLTVV.

This clone occurred a few times. The V call is TRBV9, the J call TRBJ2-1, with 8 bases that match TRBD2. The germline CDR1 and CDR2 sequences are SGDLS and YYNGEE. Trimming took 4 bases from V and 9 from J; bases not matched to a gene: 18. The CDR3 has 17 residues. CDR3: CASSPVGGTSRPGEQFF. The CDR3 nucleotides read TGTGCCAGCAGCCCAGTCGGGGGGACTAGTCGTCCGGGTGAGCAGTTCTTC. Full variable domain (missing parts from reference TRBV9 and TRBJ2-1): DSGVTQTPKHLITATGQRVTLRCSPRSGDLSVYWYQQSLDQGLQFLIQYYNGEERAKGNILERFSAQQFPDLHSELNLSSLELGDSALYFCASSPVGGTSRPGEQFFGPGTRLTVL.

The V gene is TRBV5-1, the J gene TRBJ1-1; D possibly corresponds to TRBD1 (6 bases). The ends were cut back, 3 bases at V and 4 bases at J, with 16 bases in the middle. The CDR3 sequence is 15 residues long. CDR1 and CDR2 from the germline V gene are SGHRS and YFSETQ. CDR3 sequence: CASSSMGAKGTEAFF. The DNA of the CDR3 is TGCGCCAGCAGCTCCATGGGGGCGAAGGGCACTGAAGCTTTCTTT.

This chain joins TRBV2 and TRBJ1-1; a possible D gene is TRBD1 (6 bases). With 8 bases removed from V and 3 bases from J, the gap between germline ends came to 13 bases. Germline CDR1 is SNHLY and CDR2 is FYNNEI. This CDR3 region has 13 residues. The CDR3 nucleotides read TGTGCCAGCGGGGACGACAGGTACACTGAAGCTTTCTTT. Residues: CASGDDRYTEAFF.

The genes are TRBV19 and TRBJ2-1, with D possibly TRBD2 on 5 matching bases. CDR3 length equals 16 residues. Germline CDR1 and CDR2: LNHDA and SQIVND (reference sequence). The V gene lost 1 base and the J gene lost 7 bases, with 17 bases spanning the gap. Here the CDR3 reads CASSIGNPGRTNEQFF. The CDR3 coding sequence is TGTGCCAGTAGTATAGGAAACCCGGGGAGAACGAATGAGCAGTTCTTC.

V and J are TRBV9 and TRBJ2-7, with 7 positions matching TRBD1. This CDR3 comprises 13 residues. Germline CDR1 is SGDLS and CDR2 is YYNGEE. The V gene end was trimmed by 10 bases and the J gene end by 6 bases; junction bases not matched to a gene: 13. The CDR3: CAGSTGNDGEQYF. The DNA for the CDR3 is TGTGCCGGCTCGACAGGGAATGATGGCGAGCAGTACTTC.

This clone was detected once. The rearrangement links TRBV15 to TRBJ2-5; the match to TRBD2 covers 11 bases. Germline V gene lookup returns CDR1 LNHNV and CDR2 YYDKDF (reference sequence). The CDR3 totals 15 residues. The trim removed 4 bases at V and 5 bases at J, leaving 6 bases unmatched. This CDR3 is CATSIRLAGMETQYF. The DNA of the CDR3 is TGTGCCACCAGCATAAGACTAGCGGGGATGGAGACCCAGTACTTC.

The chain carries TRBV5-6 and TRBJ1-5; D remains unclear. Germline V gene lookup returns CDR1 SGHDT and CDR2 YYEEEE. The CDR3 consists of 12 residues. Trimming stripped 1 base from V and 5 bases from J, with 4 bases between. CDR3 bases: TGTGCCAGCAGCTTGCGGGATCAGCCCCAGCATTTT. It encodes CASSLRDQPQHF. The full variable domain, with the rest looked up from reference TRBV5-6 and TRBJ1-5, is DAGVTQSPTHLIKTRGQQVTLRCSPKSGHDTVSWYQQALGQGPQFIFQYYEEEERQRGNFPDRFSGHQFPNYSSELNVNALLLGDSALYLCASSLRDQPQHFGDGTRLSIL.

The chain links TRBV2 to TRBJ1-5; D possibly corresponds to TRBD1 (5 bases). CDR3 length equals 14 residues. Trimming removed 3 bases at V and 6 bases at J, with 12 bases between. Germline CDR1 and CDR2: SNHLY and FYNNEI. In DNA form, the CDR3 reads TGTGCCAGCAGTGACAGGGAGGGAAGTCAGCCCCAGCATTTT. This encodes CASSDREGSQPQHF. Combining the CDR3 with reference TRBV2 and TRBJ1-5 gives the whole variable domain EPEVTQTPSHQVTQMGQEVILRCVPISNHLYFYWYRQILGQKVEFLVSFYNNEISEKSEIFDDQFSVERPDGSNFTLKIRSTKLEDSAMYFCASSDREGSQPQHFGDGTRLSIL.

This chain links TRBV11-2 with TRBJ1-6; TRBD1 matches at 7 bases. The V and J ends lost 4 bases and 7 bases, in that order; junction bases with no gene match: 7. The CDR3 runs to 15 residues. Germline assignment: CDR1 SGHAT and CDR2 FQNNGV. The CDR3 DNA follows: TGTGCCAGCAGCTATGACAGGGCAGGGAATTCACCCCTCCACTTT. As protein: CASSYDRAGNSPLHF.